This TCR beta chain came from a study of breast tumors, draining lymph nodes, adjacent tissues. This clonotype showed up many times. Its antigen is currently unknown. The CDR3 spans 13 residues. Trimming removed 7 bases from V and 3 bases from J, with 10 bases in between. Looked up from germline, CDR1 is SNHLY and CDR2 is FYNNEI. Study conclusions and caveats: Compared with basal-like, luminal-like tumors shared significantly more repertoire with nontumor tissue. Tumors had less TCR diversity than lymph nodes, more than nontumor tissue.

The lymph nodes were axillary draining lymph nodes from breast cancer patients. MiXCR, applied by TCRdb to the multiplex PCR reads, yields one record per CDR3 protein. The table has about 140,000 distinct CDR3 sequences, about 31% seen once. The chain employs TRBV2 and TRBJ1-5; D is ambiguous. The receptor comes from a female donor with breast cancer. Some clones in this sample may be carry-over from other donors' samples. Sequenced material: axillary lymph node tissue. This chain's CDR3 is CASTRDNNQPQHF. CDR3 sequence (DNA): TGTGCCAGCACGCGGGATAACAATCAGCCCCAGCATTTT.